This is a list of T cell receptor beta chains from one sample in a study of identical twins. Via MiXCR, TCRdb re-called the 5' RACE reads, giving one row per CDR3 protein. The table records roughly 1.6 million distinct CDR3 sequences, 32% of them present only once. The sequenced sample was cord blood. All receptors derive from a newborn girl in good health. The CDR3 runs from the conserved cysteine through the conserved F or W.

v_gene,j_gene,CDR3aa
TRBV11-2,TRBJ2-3,CASSFEGYTDTQYF
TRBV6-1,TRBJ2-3,CASSAYRPTQYF
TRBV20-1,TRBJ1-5,CSARAPDGNQPQHF
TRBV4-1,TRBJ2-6,CASSQEGANTYSGANVLTF
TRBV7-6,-,CASSLADMGETQYF
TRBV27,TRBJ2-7,CASSLQTGTSVGEQYF
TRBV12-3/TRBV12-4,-,CASRPGTGRGQETQYF
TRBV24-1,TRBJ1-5,CATSPSAGRNQPQHF
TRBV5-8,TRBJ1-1,CASSWGTVRTEAFF
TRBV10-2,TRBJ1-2,CASSEQASGYTF
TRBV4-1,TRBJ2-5,CASSQVWAAPQETQYF
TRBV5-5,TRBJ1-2,CASSLAVGSGGGYTF
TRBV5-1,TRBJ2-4,CASSVAGGLGPKNIQYF
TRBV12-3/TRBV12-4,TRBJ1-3,CASSLAGTGNTIYF
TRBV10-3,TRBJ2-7,CAIRDPGTSPRNEQYF
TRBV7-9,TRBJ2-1,CASSPYSSGREHNEQFF
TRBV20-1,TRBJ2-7,CSAAAGTGRIEQYF